The 4 T cell receptor beta chains presented below share a single source sample, sequenced in a study of shared clonotypes between healthy human individuals. Generated by immunoSEQ multiplex PCR, the TCRdb table keeps only in-frame clones and is missing some. The sample yields roughly 1,500,000 clones, 98% seen once. The sample comprised naive CD4+ T cells sorted from blood. The subset was: CD45RA+ positively selected. The receptors stem from a man between 25 and 39 years old in good health.

This chain uses TRBV10-3 with TRBJ2-1; 11 nucleotides align to TRBD2. Losses at the gene ends were 3 bases for V and 0 bases for J; bases not matched to a gene: 10. Germline CDR1 ENHRY, CDR2 SYGVKD. This CDR3 contains 19 residues. The CDR3 sequence: CAISDMGGTSGSSYNEQFF. The CDR3 region has the DNA TGTGCCATCAGTGACATGGGGGGGACTAGCGGCTCCTCCTACAATGAGCAGTTCTTC.

The count of this clone is one. Here the CDR3 DNA reads TGTGCCAGCAGCTTGAAGGGTAGTTTAACCGGGGAGCTGTTTTTT. This gives the protein CASSLKGSLTGELFF. The V call is TRBV5-4, the J call TRBJ2-2; no reliable D call. CDR3 length: 15 residues. Looked up from germline, CDR1 is SGHNT and CDR2 is YYREEE (reference sequence). V dropped 1 base and J dropped 5 bases, with 12 bases sitting between them.

The chain combines TRBV7-6 with TRBJ2-2, with D possibly TRBD2 on 5 matching bases. V shed 6 bases and J shed 0 bases, with 17 bases lying between them. CDR1 is SGHVS, CDR2 FNYEAQ, per germline. The CDR3 contains 17 residues. CDR3: CASSSQAAPANTGELFF. DNA of the CDR3: TGTGCCAGCAGTTCCCAAGCGGCCCCCGCGAACACCGGGGAGCTGTTTTTT. The full variable domain, in which reference TRBV7-6 and TRBJ2-2 provide the parts outside the CDR3, is GAGVSQSPRYKVTKRGQDVALRCDPISGHVSLYWYRQALGQGPEFLTYFNYEAQQDKSGLPNDRFSAERPEGSISTLTIQRTEQRDSAMYRCASSSQAAPANTGELFFGEGSRLTVL.

This clone has just one count. The chain uses TRBV4-1 and TRBJ2-4; D gene uncertain. V dropped 2 bases and J dropped 2 bases, with 10 bases sitting between them. CDR3 length equals 15 residues. CDR1 and CDR2 from the germline V gene are MGHRA and YSYEKL. CDR3 sequence reads: CASSQPRGSKNIQYF. The CDR3 DNA sequence: TGCGCCAGCAGCCAACCTAGAGGATCCAAAAACATTCAGTACTTC.